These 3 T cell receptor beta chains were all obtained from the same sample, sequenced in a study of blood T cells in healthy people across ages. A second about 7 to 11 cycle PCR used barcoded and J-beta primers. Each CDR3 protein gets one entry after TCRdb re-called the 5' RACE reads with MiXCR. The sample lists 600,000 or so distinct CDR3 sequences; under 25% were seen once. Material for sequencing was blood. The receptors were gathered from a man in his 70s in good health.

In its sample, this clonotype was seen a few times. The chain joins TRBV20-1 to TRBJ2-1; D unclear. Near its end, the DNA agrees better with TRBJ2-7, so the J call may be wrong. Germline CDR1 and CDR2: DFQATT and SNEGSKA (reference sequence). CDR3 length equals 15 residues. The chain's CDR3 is CSASSLLNQEFEQYF. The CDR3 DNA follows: TGCAGTGCTAGTTCGTTACTCAATCAGGAGTTCGAGCAGTACTTC.

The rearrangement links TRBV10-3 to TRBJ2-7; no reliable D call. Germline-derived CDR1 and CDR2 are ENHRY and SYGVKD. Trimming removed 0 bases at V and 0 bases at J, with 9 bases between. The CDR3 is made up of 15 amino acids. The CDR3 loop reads CAISESVIRSYEQYF. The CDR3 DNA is TGTGCCATCAGTGAGTCCGTGATTCGCTCCTACGAGCAGTACTTC.

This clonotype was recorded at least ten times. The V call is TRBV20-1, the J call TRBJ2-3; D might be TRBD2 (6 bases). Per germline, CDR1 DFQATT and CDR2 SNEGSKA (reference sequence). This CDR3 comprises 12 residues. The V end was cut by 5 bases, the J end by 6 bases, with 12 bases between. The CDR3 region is CSAQGLDDTQYF. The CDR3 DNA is TGCAGTGCTCAGGGACTGGATGATACGCAGTATTTT.